This T cell receptor (beta chain) was identified during a study of early T cells in non-severe SARS-CoV-2 infection. Molecules of cDNA were individually given unique molecular identifiers that were attached to them. TCRdb independently ran MiXCR on the 5' RACE reads; one entry per CDR3 protein. In the table there are some 71,000 distinct CDR3 sequences, roughly 15% of which are singletons. CDR1 is MNHEY and CDR2 is SMNVEV in the germline V gene (reference sequence). V lost 0 bases to trimming and J lost 6 bases, with 6 bases between them. The CDR3 is 14 amino acids. Broader study findings: Private and CD4 specificities were missed by VDJdb matching, skewed to anti-spike CD8.

Details on this clonotype: What it recognizes is unknown.

This sequence was found in an adult who was a healthcare worker with PCR-confirmed SARS-CoV-2 infection or an uninfected control (not recorded which). Material: whole blood. This chain joins TRBV27 and TRBJ1-6; D gene unclear. Written as DNA, the CDR3 is TGTGCCAGCAGTTTATCGATTGGTAATTCACCCCTCCACTTT. The encoded protein is CASSLSIGNSPLHF.